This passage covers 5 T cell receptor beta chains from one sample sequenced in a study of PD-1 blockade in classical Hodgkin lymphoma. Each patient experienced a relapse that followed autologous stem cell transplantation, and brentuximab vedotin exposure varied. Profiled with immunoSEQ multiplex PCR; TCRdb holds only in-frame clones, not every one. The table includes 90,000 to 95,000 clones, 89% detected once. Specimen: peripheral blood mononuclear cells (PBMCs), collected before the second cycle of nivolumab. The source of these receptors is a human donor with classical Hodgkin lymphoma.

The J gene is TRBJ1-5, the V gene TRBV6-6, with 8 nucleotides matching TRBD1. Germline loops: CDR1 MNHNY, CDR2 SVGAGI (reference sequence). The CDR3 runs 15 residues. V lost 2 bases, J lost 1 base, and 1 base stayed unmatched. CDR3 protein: CASSYRTGSNQPQHF. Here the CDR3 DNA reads TGTGCCAGCAGTTACCGGACAGGGAGCAATCAGCCCCAGCATTTT.

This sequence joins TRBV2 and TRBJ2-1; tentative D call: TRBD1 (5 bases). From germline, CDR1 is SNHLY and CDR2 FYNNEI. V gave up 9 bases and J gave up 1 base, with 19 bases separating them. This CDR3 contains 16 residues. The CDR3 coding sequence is TGTGCCAGAGACGAACGCCAGGGTAGGTCCTACAATGAGCAGTTCTTC. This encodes CARDERQGRSYNEQFF. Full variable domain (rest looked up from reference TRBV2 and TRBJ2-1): EPEVTQTPSHQVTQMGQEVILRCVPISNHLYFYWYRQILGQKVEFLVSFYNNEISEKSEIFDDQFSVERPDGSNFTLKIRSTKLEDSAMYFCARDERQGRSYNEQFFGPGTRLTVL.

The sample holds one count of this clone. The CDR3 loop reads CASSTGTVNQPQHF. The CDR3 DNA reads TGTGCCAGTAGCACCGGGACAGTCAATCAGCCCCAGCATTTT. The chain carries TRBV19 and TRBJ1-5, with 7 bases that match TRBD1. CDR3 length equals 14 residues. V trimming: 6 bases; J trimming: 3 bases; junction bases outside the gene matches: 5. CDR1 and CDR2 from the germline V gene are LNHDA and SQIVND (reference sequence).

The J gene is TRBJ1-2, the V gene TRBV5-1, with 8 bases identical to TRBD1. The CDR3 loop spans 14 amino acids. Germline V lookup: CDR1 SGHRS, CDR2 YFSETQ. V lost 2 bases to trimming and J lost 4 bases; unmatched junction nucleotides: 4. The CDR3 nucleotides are TGCGCCAGCAGCTTCCAGGGGGCTGGCTATGGCTACACCTTC. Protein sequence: CASSFQGAGYGYTF.

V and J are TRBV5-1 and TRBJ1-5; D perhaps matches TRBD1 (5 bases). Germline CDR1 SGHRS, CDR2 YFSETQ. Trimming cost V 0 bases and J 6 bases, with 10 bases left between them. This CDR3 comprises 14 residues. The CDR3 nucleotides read TGCGCCAGCAGCTTGGCCGGGGGGAGTCAGCCCCAGCATTTT. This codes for CASSLAGGSQPQHF.